Following are 19 T cell receptor beta chains from one sample sequenced in a study of blood T cell repertoires in COVID-19. Profiled with immunoSEQ multiplex PCR; TCRdb holds only in-frame clones, not every one. The table shows about 390,000 clones, with around 87% occurring only once. Specimen: peripheral blood. These TCRs come from a woman aged 55-70 years with COVID-19, enrolled during active disease.

This clone showed up just once. The chain joins TRBV7-8 to TRBJ1-2; possible D gene TRBD1, 6 bases. Germline CDR1 reads SGHVS; CDR2 reads FQNEAQ. Trimming stripped 5 bases from V and 1 base from J, with 11 bases between. The CDR3 has 14 residues. The CDR3 DNA sequence: TGTGCCAGCAGCCTAGGACAGAATAACTATGGCTACACCTTC. Its translation: CASSLGQNNYGYTF. Combining the CDR3 with reference TRBV7-8 and TRBJ1-2 gives the whole variable domain GAGVSQSPRYKVAKRGQDVALRCDPISGHVSLFWYQQALGQGPEFLTYFQNEAQLDKSGLPSDRFFAERPEGSVSTLKIQRTQQEDSAVYLCASSLGQNNYGYTFGSGTRLTVV.

V is TRBV4-1 and J is TRBJ2-7; 8 nucleotides line up with TRBD2. Germline values: CDR1 MGHRA, CDR2 YSYEKL. The trim removed 1 base at V and 4 bases at J, leaving 9 bases unmatched. The CDR3 is 16 residues long. CDR3 protein: CASSQALSGGVYEQYF. CDR3 DNA sequence: TGCGCCAGCAGCCAAGCACTGAGCGGGGGAGTATACGAGCAGTACTTC.

The chain couples TRBV10-1 to TRBJ2-5, with a tentative D call TRBD2 (5 bases). Germline values: CDR1 WNHNN, CDR2 SYGVQD (reference sequence). The ends were cut back, 2 bases at V and 5 bases at J, with 9 bases in the middle. The CDR3 totals 13 residues. CDR3 region: CASSEASGETQYF. CDR3 coding DNA: TGCGCCAGCAGTGAGGCTTCGGGGGAGACCCAGTACTTC.

The chain recombines TRBV28 with TRBJ1-2; 8 bases line up with TRBD1. The CDR3 is 16 residues long. The J segment lost 6 bases and the V segment lost 2 bases, leaving 11 bases of the junction unmatched. Germline lookup yields CDR1 MDHEN and CDR2 SYDVKM. The CDR3 coding sequence is TGTGCCAGCAGTTTACCCTGGACAGGGCAATCGAATGGCTACACCTTC. Encoded protein: CASSLPWTGQSNGYTF.

The chain combines TRBV5-4 with TRBJ2-5; 10 bases match TRBD2. Germline lookup yields CDR1 SGHNT and CDR2 YYREEE (reference sequence). There are 15 residues in the CDR3. With V trimmed by 3 bases and J by 2 bases, 4 bases remained unmatched. The CDR3 loop is CASSSSGGQQETQYF. In nucleotides, the CDR3 is TGTGCCAGCAGCTCTAGCGGGGGACAGCAAGAGACCCAGTACTTC.

V gene TRBV11-2 combines with J gene TRBJ2-7; the match to TRBD2 covers 7 bases. The junction had 4 bases not matched to a gene; V was cut back by 0 bases and J by 2 bases. Germline CDR1 SGHAT, CDR2 FQNNGV. The CDR3 loop spans 15 amino acids. CDR3: CASSLDRRGAYEQYF. As DNA, the CDR3 is TGTGCCAGCAGCTTAGATCGACGGGGGGCCTACGAGCAGTACTTC.

A single count supports this clone. The CDR3 sequence: CASSQVRQGLEKLFF. The CDR3 DNA reads as TGTGCCAGCAGCCAAGTACGTCAGGGCTTAGAAAAACTGTTTTTT. The rearrangement uses TRBV3-1 (or the pseudogene TRBV3-2) and TRBJ1-4; D possibly corresponds to TRBD1 (5 bases). The germline gives CDR1 LGHDT, CDR2 YNNKEL (reference sequence). Trimming cost V 1 base and J 8 bases, with 14 bases left between them. The CDR3 sequence is 15 residues long.

This chain links TRBV19 with TRBJ2-2; 15 bases match TRBD2. Germline V gene lookup returns CDR1 LNHDA and CDR2 SQIVND (reference sequence). This CDR3 has 18 amino acids. With 4 bases clipped from V and 5 bases from J, the junction kept 8 bases outside the gene matches. Written as DNA, the CDR3 is TGTGCCAGTAGTACCCACGGACTAGCGGGGGGGCTTACCGGGGAGCTGTTTTTT. It yields the protein CASSTHGLAGGLTGELFF.

CDR3 DNA: TGTGCCAGCAGCCAAACAGGGAGCTATGGCTACACCTTC. It specifies CASSQTGSYGYTF. V gene TRBV5-6 combines with J gene TRBJ1-2, with D possibly matching TRBD1 (6 bases). Trimming removed 4 bases from V and 4 bases from J, with 11 bases in between. The CDR3 is made up of 13 amino acids. The V gene's germline CDR1 is SGHDT and CDR2 YYEEEE.

The table lists this clone with a count of one. The rearrangement uses TRBV5-1 and TRBJ1-1; D is perhaps TRBD1 (5 bases). V lost 2 bases and J 5 bases, leaving 19 bases between the germline ends. Per the germline V gene, CDR1 is SGHRS and CDR2 is YFSETQ. There are 16 residues in the CDR3. The CDR3 bases are TGCGCCAGCAGCTTAGGACATGTCGCCGTAGGAACTGAAGCTTTCTTT. Translating it yields CASSLGHVAVGTEAFF.

This clone has just one count. The V gene is TRBV10-3, the J gene TRBJ2-5, with 8 bases identical to TRBD2. Germline CDR1 ENHRY, CDR2 SYGVKD. This CDR3 comprises 14 residues. Trimming removed 6 bases from V and 3 bases from J; junction bases left unmatched: 6. This CDR3 is CAISAGTSEETQYF. The DNA for the CDR3 is TGTGCCATCAGCGCCGGGACTAGTGAAGAGACCCAGTACTTC.

This chain links TRBV18 with TRBJ2-5, with D hard to call. The V and J ends lost 3 bases and 5 bases respectively, with 10 bases between them. The germline V gene has CDR1 KGHSH and CDR2 LQKENI. The CDR3 extends over 13 amino acids. CDR3 sequence reads: CASSPNGYETQYF. The CDR3 DNA follows: TGTGCCAGCTCACCGAACGGGTATGAGACCCAGTACTTC.

V is TRBV30 and J is TRBJ1-5, with a possible D match to TRBD1 (6 bases). The V gene lost 5 bases and the J gene lost 4 bases, with 12 bases spanning the gap. Germline V gene sequence: CDR1 GTSNPN, CDR2 SVGIG (reference sequence). This CDR3 contains 13 residues. The CDR3 coding sequence is TGTGCCTGGGGTACAGGGCCAAATCAGCCCCAGCATTTT. This translates into CAWGTGPNQPQHF.

V and J are TRBV13 and TRBJ1-2; D gene unclear. The V gene lost 7 bases and the J gene lost 4 bases, with 16 bases spanning the gap. This CDR3 is built from 14 residues. The germline gives CDR1 PRHDT, CDR2 FYEKMQ (reference sequence). The CDR3 sequence: CASTTTPRGYGYTF. In DNA, the CDR3 is TGTGCCAGCACCACGACCCCCCGGGGCTATGGCTACACCTTC.

The V call is TRBV6-5, the J call TRBJ2-1; 8 nucleotides match TRBD1. V was clipped by 5 bases and J by 6 bases; unmatched bases: 0. From germline, CDR1 is MNHEY and CDR2 SVGAGI. The CDR3 is 12 amino acids. CDR3 protein: CASSTGGNEQFF. CDR3 coding DNA: TGTGCCAGCAGTACAGGGGGCAATGAGCAGTTCTTC.

The chain employs TRBV7-3 and TRBJ2-1, with TRBD1 identical over 12 bases. V was clipped by 3 bases and J by 7 bases; unmatched bases: 4. CDR1 SGHTA and CDR2 FQGTGA come from the germline V gene. The CDR3 is 15 amino acids. CDR3 sequence: CASSLGQGAVNEQFF. As DNA, the CDR3 is TGTGCCAGCAGCTTGGGACAGGGGGCTGTTAATGAGCAGTTCTTC.

The chain uses TRBV4-1 and TRBJ1-1, with D perhaps TRBD1 (6 bases). Trimming took 4 bases from V and 13 from J, leaving 13 bases between them. This CDR3 is built from 11 residues. The germline gives CDR1 MGHRA, CDR2 YSYEKL. CDR3 nucleotides: TGCGCCAGCAGCCGGGGGGGCCCTGTTTTCTTT. Residues: CASSRGGPVFF.

The rearrangement uses TRBV5-6 and TRBJ1-1; 10 bases match TRBD1. The CDR3 runs 14 residues. V lost 2 bases to trimming and J lost 4 bases; unmatched junction nucleotides: 2. Germline V gene sequence: CDR1 SGHDT, CDR2 YYEEEE. This CDR3 is CASSFRDRGTEAFF. The DNA of the CDR3 is TGTGCCAGCAGCTTCCGGGACAGGGGCACTGAAGCTTTCTTT.

The gene calls are TRBV5-1 and TRBJ1-1; D call uncertain. CDR3 length: 17 residues. Per the germline V gene, CDR1 is SGHRS and CDR2 is YFSETQ. Trimming stripped 6 bases from V and 2 bases from J, with 23 bases between. CDR3 in DNA: TGCGCCAGCAAAAGTCGGGGTCCCGGAGGTTCCAACACTGAAGCTTTCTTT. It encodes CASKSRGPGGSNTEAFF.